Listed here are 15 T cell receptor beta chains from one sample, sequenced in a study of T-cell memory formation after mild COVID-19. Each CDR3 protein is one row after TCRdb ran MiXCR on the 5' RACE reads. The repertoire consists of 210,000 or so distinct CDR3 sequences, with roughly 10% occurring once and the leading ten covering just over 3%. The specimen sequenced was PBMCs or a T cell subset sorted from them (not recorded which). These receptors were obtained from a man between 18 and 35 years old who had mild COVID-19 (a few samples of this study predate the infection). Cell type and time point are not known.

This clonotype has ten or more counts. The chain combines TRBV5-1 with TRBJ2-3, with TRBD2 identical over 7 bases. Germline CDR1 and CDR2: SGHRS and YFSETQ. The CDR3 loop spans 17 amino acids. V was pared by 4 bases and J by 2 bases, with 13 bases of the junction left unmatched. CDR3 DNA sequence: TGCGCCAGCAGCCCCTACTCGGGCGGGGGAGCCACAGATACGCAGTATTTT. It codes for CASSPYSGGGATDTQYF.

The sample holds a few counts of this clonotype. The V call is TRBV7-3, the J call TRBJ2-1; D is unclear. Germline CDR1 and CDR2: SGHTA and FQGTGA. Between the trimmed V and J ends, which lost 3 bases and 5 bases, there was a span of 11 bases. The CDR3 runs 14 residues. CDR3 sequence reads: CASSLRRSDNEQFF. The CDR3 DNA reads as TGTGCCAGCAGCTTGAGACGGAGCGACAATGAGCAGTTCTTC.

This chain uses TRBV7-3 with TRBJ2-1, with TRBD1 matching over 9 bases. Germline CDR1 is SGHTA and CDR2 is FQGTGA. This CDR3 region has 14 residues. V lost 5 bases to trimming and J lost 9 bases; unmatched junction nucleotides: 8. In DNA, the CDR3 is TGTGCCAGCAGCACAGGGGGCGGTCTGGTTGAGCAGTTCTTC. Residues: CASSTGGGLVEQFF.

The J gene is TRBJ1-1, the V gene TRBV9; D ambiguous. CDR3 length: 13 amino acids. Germline CDR1 is SGDLS and CDR2 is YYNGEE. V was pared by 1 base and J by 2 bases, with 6 bases between. CDR3 loop: CASSVFFNTEAFF. The DNA for the CDR3 is TGTGCCAGCAGCGTATTTTTTAACACTGAAGCTTTCTTT.

The chain carries TRBV5-1 and TRBJ2-3, with D perhaps matching TRBD1 or TRBD2 (6 bases each). Germline V gene sequence: CDR1 SGHRS, CDR2 YFSETQ. The CDR3 totals 15 residues. V dropped 2 bases and J dropped 2 bases, with 12 bases sitting between them. The CDR3 reads CASSFRGPPTDTQYF. Written as DNA, the CDR3 is TGCGCCAGCAGCTTCCGGGGGCCCCCCACAGATACGCAGTATTTT. Full variable domain (missing parts from reference TRBV5-1 and TRBJ2-3): KAGVTQTPRYLIKTRGQQVTLSCSPISGHRSVSWYQQTPGQGLQFLFEYFSETQRNKGNFPGRFSGRQFSNSRSEMNVSTLELGDSALYLCASSFRGPPTDTQYFGPGTRLTVL.

The chain has TRBV4-3 and TRBJ2-3; D remains ambiguous. Germline V gives CDR1 LGHNA, CDR2 YSLEER. The CDR3 has 11 residues. The V end lost 1 base, the J end lost 10 bases, and 6 bases lay between the germline ends. The CDR3 nucleotides are TGCGCCAGCAGCCAAGGCGGTGCGCAGTATTTT. Amino acids: CASSQGGAQYF.

This clonotype was seen a few times. The chain links TRBV12-3 or TRBV12-4 to TRBJ1-5, with no clear D. The CDR3 is 17 residues long. With 2 bases removed from V and 7 bases from J, the gap between germline ends came to 21 bases. The CDR3 protein is CASSLKSLMGRRQPQHF. In DNA form, the CDR3 reads TGTGCCAGCAGTTTAAAGAGTCTAATGGGGAGGAGGCAGCCCCAGCATTTT.

Only a few counts were recorded for this clonotype. At one end, the junction sequence differs from germline, possibly due to a read error. The rearrangement uses TRBV7-2 and TRBJ1-5; D is ambiguous. In germline, CDR1 is SGHTA, CDR2 FQGNSA. The CDR3 sequence is 12 residues long. This CDR3 is CASSFFDQPQRF. In DNA form, the CDR3 reads TGTGCCAGCAGCTTCTTTGATCAGCCCCAGCGTTTT.

The V call is TRBV12-3 or TRBV12-4, the J call TRBJ2-7, with 10 nucleotides matching TRBD1. This CDR3 has 16 amino acids. V dropped 6 bases and J dropped 5; count of bases not matched to a gene: 13. This chain's CDR3 is CASRIIDRGRSNEQYF. As DNA, the CDR3 is TGTGCCAGCAGGATCATAGACAGGGGGCGGAGTAACGAGCAGTACTTC.

This clonotype was detected many times. The chain carries TRBV5-1 and TRBJ2-3, with a tentative D call TRBD2 (5 bases). The germline CDR1 and CDR2 sequences are SGHRS and YFSETQ. There are 11 residues in the CDR3. Trimming took 7 bases from V and 4 from J, leaving 7 bases between them. CDR3 DNA: TGCGCCAGCTACGGGGCAGATACGCAGTATTTT. The encoded protein is CASYGADTQYF.

In this sample, this clonotype turned up a few times. The chain employs TRBV25-1 and TRBJ1-1; D possibly corresponds to TRBD1 (5 bases). The V and J ends lost 1 base and 5 bases respectively, with 11 bases between them. This CDR3 has 14 residues. Per the germline V gene, CDR1 is MGHDK and CDR2 is SYGVNS. The CDR3 reads CASSEFGRVTEAFF. DNA for the CDR3: TGTGCCAGCAGTGAATTTGGCAGGGTAACTGAAGCTTTCTTT.

DNA for the CDR3: TGTGCCTGGAATCCCAGCGGGGGGGCGGATACGCAGTATTTT. Its translation: CAWNPSGGADTQYF. V is TRBV30 and J is TRBJ2-3, with 10 bases that match TRBD2. The germline V gene encodes CDR1 GTSNPN and CDR2 SVGIG (reference sequence). The CDR3 consists of 14 residues. V shed 4 bases, J shed 6 bases, and the junction held 7 bases outside the gene matches.

In this sample, this clonotype turned up a few times. This rearrangement joins TRBV20-1 to TRBJ2-2; 14 bases agree with TRBD2. The CDR3 consists of 16 residues. CDR1 is DFQATT and CDR2 is SNEGSKA in the germline V gene (reference sequence). J gave up 6 bases and V 6 bases, and 9 bases lay outside the gene matches. CDR3 DNA: TGCAGTGCCCCGACTAGCGGGGGGGCCTGGGCCGGGGAGCTGTTTTTT. Its translation: CSAPTSGGAWAGELFF.

There are a few counts of this clonotype. The V call is TRBV19, the J call TRBJ1-2; D remains unclear. Germline V lookup: CDR1 LNHDA, CDR2 SQIVND (reference sequence). The CDR3 extends over 15 amino acids. V lost 5 bases, J lost 8 bases, and 21 bases lay in between. CDR3 sequence: CASSLGRGGVPGYTF. The CDR3 DNA is TGTGCCAGTAGTTTGGGCAGAGGCGGTGTTCCAGGCTACACCTTC.

For this clonotype: This may be a read error: a much more frequent sequence differs by one nucleotide. The chain carries TRBV5-1 and TRBJ1-5; D possibly corresponds to TRBD1 (6 bases). Trimming shortened V by 1 base and J by 9 bases, and 17 bases separated the two germline ends. The CDR3 spans 15 residues. Germline CDR1 is SGHRS and CDR2 is YFSETQ. The CDR3 DNA sequence: TGCGCCAGCAGCTTGTCTCCAGGGGACTATCTGCCCCAGCATTTT. Translation: CASSLSPGDYLPQHF.